The 8 T cell receptor beta chains reported below all come from one sample, sequenced in a study of radiation and T cells in renal cell carcinoma. Only in-frame clones appear in the TCRdb table, and some are missing; sequencing was by immunoSEQ multiplex PCR. The table shows 120,000 to 150,000 clones, with 80% to 90% occurring only once. Time point: blood 4 weeks post-SBRT, at nephrectomy. Treatment denoted: 15 Gy SBRT to primary tumor, nephrectomy 4 weeks later. The sample in question was blood, obtained from a patient whose treatment included radiotherapy and nephrectomy. Receptor source: a woman aged 45-65 years with renal cell carcinoma.

The chain uses TRBV10-3 and TRBJ2-3, with 8 bases identical to TRBD2. The germline V gene encodes CDR1 ENHRY and CDR2 SYGVKD. The CDR3 contains 17 residues. V trimming: 3 bases; J trimming: 0 bases; junction bases outside the gene matches: 8. The CDR3 nucleotides are TGTGCCATCAGTGACCCCGCGGGGGGCGGGAGCACAGATACGCAGTATTTT. Its translation is CAISDPAGGGSTDTQYF.

The V gene is TRBV7-9, the J gene TRBJ2-7, with D unresolved. The CDR3 consists of 13 residues. Germline CDR1 reads SEHNR; CDR2 reads FQNEAQ (reference sequence). V was cut by 1 base and J by 4 bases, with 8 bases left in between. The CDR3: CASSLGVGYEQYF. Written as DNA, the CDR3 is TGTGCCAGCAGCTTAGGTGTGGGGTACGAGCAGTACTTC.

This chain uses TRBV7-9 with TRBJ2-5; D remains ambiguous. The CDR3 is 14 residues long. The germline gives CDR1 SEHNR, CDR2 FQNEAQ (reference sequence). Trimming removed 1 base from V and 3 bases from J, with 9 bases in between. The CDR3 reads CASSLDTLEETQYF. The CDR3 DNA reads TGTGCCAGCAGCTTAGATACTCTGGAAGAGACCCAGTACTTC. Looking up the rest from reference TRBV7-9 and TRBJ2-5 gives the full variable domain: DTGVSQNPRHKITKRGQNVTFRCDPISEHNRLYWYRQTLGQGPEFLTYFQNEAQLEKSRLLSDRFSAERPKGSFSTLEIQRTEQGDSAMYLCASSLDTLEETQYFGPGTRLLVL.

The DNA for the CDR3 is TGTGCCAGCAGCCCGGGGACTAGCGGGGGGTCGTACGAGCAGTACTTC. It specifies CASSPGTSGGSYEQYF. J is TRBJ2-7 and V is TRBV5-4; 15 bases fit TRBD2. J was trimmed by 4 bases and V by 4 bases; bases with no gene match: 6. The germline V gene encodes CDR1 SGHNT and CDR2 YYREEE (reference sequence). CDR3 length equals 16 residues.

This clone appeared a few times. V usage is TRBV30 and J usage is TRBJ2-2, with 7 bases matching TRBD1. From germline, CDR1 is GTSNPN and CDR2 SVGIG (reference sequence). The J segment lost 6 bases and the V segment lost 0 bases, leaving 4 bases of the junction unmatched. This CDR3 comprises 14 residues. Here the CDR3 reads CAWSVDRAAGELFF. The CDR3 DNA reads TGTGCCTGGAGTGTAGACAGGGCGGCCGGGGAGCTGTTTTTT.

The chain employs TRBV5-1 and TRBJ1-4, with unresolved D. Between the trimmed V and J ends, which lost 0 bases and 3 bases, there was a span of 9 bases. The CDR3 is made up of 15 amino acids. CDR1 SGHRS and CDR2 YFSETQ come from the germline V gene. The CDR3 reads CASSLDGDSNEKLFF. CDR3 nucleotide sequence: TGCGCCAGCAGCTTGGACGGAGATTCTAATGAAAAACTGTTTTTT. Combining the CDR3 with reference TRBV5-1 and TRBJ1-4 gives the whole variable domain KAGVTQTPRYLIKTRGQQVTLSCSPISGHRSVSWYQQTPGQGLQFLFEYFSETQRNKGNFPGRFSGRQFSNSRSEMNVSTLELGDSALYLCASSLDGDSNEKLFFGSGTQLSVL.

This chain links TRBV10-3 with TRBJ2-1; 10 nucleotides line up with TRBD2. The CDR3 spans 16 residues. Germline V gene lookup returns CDR1 ENHRY and CDR2 SYGVKD. Losses at the gene ends were 6 bases for V and 6 bases for J; bases not matched to a gene: 11. Here the CDR3 DNA reads TGTGCCATCAGCCTGCAGGAGAGCGGGAGGGGCAATGAGCAGTTCTTC. This encodes CAISLQESGRGNEQFF.

The chain carries TRBV4-2 and TRBJ2-3, with D possibly being TRBD1 (6 bases). The CDR3 loop spans 15 amino acids. Germline loops: CDR1 LGHNA, CDR2 YNFKEQ. Trimming removed 1 base from V and 3 bases from J, with 11 bases in between. The CDR3 bases are TGTGCCAGCAGCCAAGGTGTCAGGGGAACAGATACGCAGTATTTT. It encodes CASSQGVRGTDTQYF.